Following are 25 T cell receptor beta chains from one sample sequenced in a study of shared clonotypes between healthy human individuals. Profiled with immunoSEQ multiplex PCR; TCRdb holds only in-frame clones, not every one. The sample has millions of clones; just over 90% are singletons. Material: naive CD4+ T cells sorted from blood. Indicated subset: CD45RA+ positively selected. The receptor source for this set is a man between 18 and 29 years old in good health.

This chain uses TRBV5-1 with TRBJ2-3; a possible D gene is TRBD2 (6 bases). The germline gives CDR1 SGHRS, CDR2 YFSETQ. This CDR3 has 14 residues. Trimming removed 5 bases from V and 1 base from J, with 11 bases in between. CDR3 residues: CASRPGTGTDTQYF. The CDR3 coding sequence is TGCGCCAGCAGGCCCGGGACTGGCACAGATACGCAGTATTTT.

V is TRBV5-1 and J is TRBJ2-5; 12 bases fit TRBD2. CDR1 and CDR2 from the germline V gene are SGHRS and YFSETQ. After removal of 3 bases from V and 6 bases from J, the junction contained 9 bases not matched to a gene. The CDR3 runs 16 residues. CDR3 sequence (DNA): TGCGCCAGCAGCTCGAAAACTAGCGGGGGGAAAAAGACCCAGTACTTC. This gives the protein CASSSKTSGGKKTQYF.

The chain recombines TRBV6-6 with TRBJ2-5, with 10 bases identical to TRBD2. After removal of 2 bases from V and 2 bases from J, the junction contained 5 bases not matched to a gene. In germline, CDR1 is MNHNY, CDR2 SVGAGI (reference sequence). This CDR3 has 16 residues. The CDR3 here is CASSYHKTSGQETQYF. CDR3 coding DNA: TGTGCCAGCAGTTACCATAAGACTAGCGGGCAAGAGACCCAGTACTTC.

The chain joins TRBV18 to TRBJ2-7; D could derive from TRBD1 or TRBD2 (5 bases each). This CDR3 comprises 15 residues. The ends were cut back, 6 bases at V and 3 bases at J, with 18 bases in the middle. From germline, CDR1 is KGHSH and CDR2 LQKENI. The CDR3 DNA reads TGTGCCAGCTCGCATCCGGGACGCCAAAACTACGAGCAGTACTTC. As protein: CASSHPGRQNYEQYF.

This sequence joins TRBV2 and TRBJ2-1; D may be TRBD1 or TRBD2 (6 bases each). V was cut by 8 bases and J by 5 bases, with 16 bases left in between. The CDR3 runs to 14 residues. Germline CDR1 and CDR2: SNHLY and FYNNEI. The CDR3 DNA is TGTGCCAGCGGAAAGGGGGACTGGGACAATGAGCAGTTCTTC. This translates into CASGKGDWDNEQFF.

This clone came up a few times. The V and J genes are TRBV9 and TRBJ2-1, with D possibly called TRBD1 or TRBD2 (6 bases each). V shed 0 bases and J shed 4 bases, with 17 bases lying between them. Germline V gene data show CDR1 as SGDLS and CDR2 as YYNGEE. CDR3 length: 17 residues. This CDR3 is CASSVAGAGSLYNEQFF. Here the CDR3 DNA reads TGTGCCAGCAGCGTAGCGGGGGCAGGCTCCTTATACAATGAGCAGTTCTTC.

The V call is TRBV19, the J call TRBJ1-5; the match to TRBD1 covers 8 bases. Looked up from germline, CDR1 is LNHDA and CDR2 is SQIVND (reference sequence). The CDR3 length is 15 residues. Trimming removed 6 bases from V and 7 bases from J; junction bases left unmatched: 11. The CDR3 DNA follows: TGTGCCAGTAGCGACAGGGGCAGGGTCGGGCAGCCCCAGCATTTT. Its protein is CASSDRGRVGQPQHF.

The V gene is TRBV6-1, the J gene TRBJ1-1; no clear D gene. The germline V gene encodes CDR1 MNHNS and CDR2 SASEGT. This CDR3 has 17 amino acids. V lost 3 bases, J lost 1 base, and 18 bases lay in between. This chain's CDR3 is CASSDSLKRSPNTEAFF. As DNA, the CDR3 is TGTGCCAGCAGTGATTCCCTTAAAAGGTCCCCGAACACTGAAGCTTTCTTT.

The chain recombines TRBV7-9 with TRBJ1-6; the D is unclear. The germline CDR1 and CDR2 sequences are SEHNR and FQNEAQ (reference sequence). There are 16 residues in the CDR3. V shed 1 base and J shed 0 bases, with 7 bases lying between them. CDR3 sequence (DNA): TGTGCCAGCAGCTTAGGGGCCAGCTCCTATAATTCACCCCTCCACTTT. Translating gives CASSLGASSYNSPLHF. Together with reference TRBV7-9 and TRBJ1-6, the CDR3 gives the full variable domain: DTGVSQNPRHKITKRGQNVTFRCDPISEHNRLYWYRQTLGQGPEFLTYFQNEAQLEKSRLLSDRFSAERPKGSFSTLEIQRTEQGDSAMYLCASSLGASSYNSPLHFGNGTRLTVT.

This clone appeared a single time. The chain couples TRBV5-1 to TRBJ2-1; D possibly corresponds to TRBD2 (6 bases). Trimming removed 0 bases at V and 4 bases at J, with 14 bases between. This CDR3 comprises 16 residues. CDR1 is SGHRS and CDR2 is YFSETQ in the germline V gene. The CDR3 DNA is TGCGCCAGCAGCTTGGCCACCTCGGGACTTTACAATGAGCAGTTCTTC. Its protein is CASSLATSGLYNEQFF.

The V and J genes are TRBV6-5 and TRBJ1-2; the match to TRBD1 covers 7 bases. V lost 5 bases and J lost 3; bases outside the gene matches: 9. This CDR3 has 15 amino acids. CDR1 MNHEY and CDR2 SVGAGI come from the germline V gene. CDR3 DNA sequence: TGTGCCAGCAGTACCGACAGGGTGTCGTACTATGGCTACACCTTC. It specifies CASSTDRVSYYGYTF.

The chain employs TRBV2 and TRBJ2-7; 8 nucleotides line up with TRBD1. The V segment lost 4 bases and the J segment 0 bases; nucleotides outside the gene matches: 14. Germline loops: CDR1 SNHLY, CDR2 FYNNEI. The CDR3 totals 18 residues. In DNA, the CDR3 is TGTGCCAGCAGTGGAGACAGGGGAAGGATAGGAAACTCCTACGAGCAGTACTTC. Translated: CASSGDRGRIGNSYEQYF. Full variable domain (rest looked up from reference TRBV2 and TRBJ2-7): EPEVTQTPSHQVTQMGQEVILRCVPISNHLYFYWYRQILGQKVEFLVSFYNNEISEKSEIFDDQFSVERPDGSNFTLKIRSTKLEDSAMYFCASSGDRGRIGNSYEQYFGPGTRLTVT.

The chain links TRBV9 to TRBJ2-5; the match to TRBD1 covers 7 bases. V lost 3 bases, J lost 5 bases, and 10 bases stayed unmatched. This CDR3 region has 15 residues. CDR1 is SGDLS, CDR2 YYNGEE, per germline. The CDR3 sequence is CASSAGTAGTETQYF. CDR3 nucleotides: TGTGCCAGCAGCGCCGGGACAGCAGGCACGGAGACCCAGTACTTC.

The rearrangement uses TRBV6-5 and TRBJ2-1; 12 nucleotides agree with TRBD2. This CDR3 comprises 15 residues. Per germline, CDR1 MNHEY and CDR2 SVGAGI. V was pared by 8 bases and J by 6 bases, with 8 bases of the junction left unmatched. CDR3 coding DNA: TGTGCCAGCGGTCTCGGGACTAGCGGGCGCAATGAGCAGTTCTTC. Protein product: CASGLGTSGRNEQFF.

The chain carries TRBV7-2 and TRBJ2-7; D perhaps matches TRBD1 (6 bases). V lost 1 base, J lost 2 bases, and 12 bases lay in between. CDR3 size: 15 residues. CDR1 SGHTA and CDR2 FQGNSA come from the germline V gene. CDR3 loop: CASSLDRTAAYEQYF. For the CDR3, the DNA is TGTGCCAGCAGCTTAGACAGGACAGCCGCCTACGAGCAGTACTTC.

The rearrangement joins TRBV11-2 to TRBJ2-1; TRBD1 might be the D (5 bases). The germline V and J ends were trimmed by 3 bases and 6 bases, with 12 bases remaining between them. CDR1 SGHAT and CDR2 FQNNGV come from the germline V gene. This CDR3 comprises 14 residues. The CDR3 DNA reads TGTGCCAGCAGCTTTCCGTCAGGGCCCAATGAGCAGTTCTTC. Amino acid sequence: CASSFPSGPNEQFF.

V gene TRBV5-1 combines with J gene TRBJ2-7, with 13 bases identical to TRBD2. The CDR3 totals 15 residues. The J segment lost 6 bases and the V segment lost 4 bases, leaving 7 bases of the junction unmatched. Germline values: CDR1 SGHRS, CDR2 YFSETQ. Here the CDR3 DNA reads TGCGCCAGCAGCATGGGACTAGCGGGATTGGGCGAGCAGTACTTC. It translates to CASSMGLAGLGEQYF.

The chain links TRBV6-1 to TRBJ1-2; 7 positions agree with TRBD1. This CDR3 spans 14 amino acids. Germline-derived CDR1 and CDR2 are MNHNS and SASEGT. Trimming removed 4 bases from V and 3 bases from J; junction bases left unmatched: 5. The chain's CDR3 is CASSVETGYYGYTF. Written as DNA, the CDR3 is TGTGCCAGCAGTGTCGAGACAGGGTACTATGGCTACACCTTC.

This clone was seen once. The gene calls are TRBV2 and TRBJ1-2, with D uncertain. CDR1 and CDR2 from the germline V gene are SNHLY and FYNNEI. This CDR3 spans 13 amino acids. Trimming pared 5 bases from V and 4 bases from J, leaving 11 bases between. The CDR3 coding sequence is TGTGCCAGCAGTCCCGTGACTGGCTATGGCTACACCTTC. It codes for CASSPVTGYGYTF.

The rearrangement links TRBV5-8 to TRBJ1-6; 11 bases are a match to TRBD1. This CDR3 is built from 14 residues. V trimming: 4 bases; J trimming: 11 bases; junction bases outside the gene matches: 5. CDR1 and CDR2 (germline): SGHTS, YDEGEE. The CDR3 sequence: CASSQGTGGPPLHF. CDR3 bases: TGTGCCAGCAGCCAAGGGACAGGGGGTCCACCCCTCCACTTT.

The chain uses TRBV5-1 and TRBJ2-5; D possibly uses TRBD1 or TRBD2 (6 bases each). The CDR3 runs 14 residues. Trimming removed 1 base from V and 4 bases from J, with 11 bases in between. CDR1 SGHRS and CDR2 YFSETQ come from the germline V gene. The CDR3 DNA follows: TGCGCCAGCAGCTTGAGGGGGGCCGGAGAGACCCAGTACTTC. Amino acids: CASSLRGAGETQYF. The entire variable domain, with the rest obtained from reference TRBV5-1 and TRBJ2-5, is as follows: KAGVTQTPRYLIKTRGQQVTLSCSPISGHRSVSWYQQTPGQGLQFLFEYFSETQRNKGNFPGRFSGRQFSNSRSEMNVSTLELGDSALYLCASSLRGAGETQYFGPGTRLLVL.

In this sample, this clone turned up a few times. This CDR3 is CAGDPGWGQLFF. In DNA form, the CDR3 reads TGTGCCGGGGATCCAGGGTGGGGTCAACTGTTTTTT. The chain employs TRBV30 and TRBJ1-4, with a possible D match to TRBD1 (5 bases). From germline, CDR1 is GTSNPN and CDR2 SVGIG (reference sequence). This CDR3 is 12 amino acids long. With 8 bases removed from V and 12 bases from J, the gap between germline ends came to 19 bases.

The chain joins TRBV9 to TRBJ2-2, with D possibly called TRBD1 or TRBD2 (6 bases each). Trimming cost V 3 bases and J 4 bases, with 13 bases left between them. The CDR3 is made up of 15 amino acids. The V gene's germline CDR1 is SGDLS and CDR2 YYNGEE. CDR3 coding DNA: TGTGCCAGCAGCGGTAGGGGGGCGATCACCGGGGAGCTGTTTTTT. Its translation is CASSGRGAITGELFF.

This chain connects TRBV28 to TRBJ2-7; D is ambiguous. The CDR3 runs to 14 residues. Germline CDR1 and CDR2: MDHEN and SYDVKM. The V and J ends lost 2 bases and 2 bases respectively, with 10 bases between them. The CDR3: CASSLSTATYEQYF. CDR3 sequence (DNA): TGTGCCAGCAGTTTAAGCACAGCGACCTACGAGCAGTACTTC.

A single count supports this clone. The chain recombines TRBV19 with TRBJ2-5; no firm D call. Germline-derived CDR1 and CDR2 are LNHDA and SQIVND (reference sequence). This CDR3 region has 15 residues. V gave up 2 bases and J gave up 5 bases, with 15 bases separating them. The CDR3 DNA reads as TGTGCCAGTAGTATACCGAGTGGAAGTGGGGAGACCCAGTACTTC. Translation gives CASSIPSGSGETQYF.